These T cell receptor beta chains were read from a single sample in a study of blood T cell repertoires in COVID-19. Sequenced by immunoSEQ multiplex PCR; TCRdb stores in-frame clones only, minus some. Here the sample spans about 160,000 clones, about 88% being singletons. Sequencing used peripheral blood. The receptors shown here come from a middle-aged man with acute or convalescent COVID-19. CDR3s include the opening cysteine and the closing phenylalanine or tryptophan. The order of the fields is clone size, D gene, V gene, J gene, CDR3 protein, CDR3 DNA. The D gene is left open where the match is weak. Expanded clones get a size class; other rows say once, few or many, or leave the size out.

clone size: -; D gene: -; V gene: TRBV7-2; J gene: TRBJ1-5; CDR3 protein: CASATGAPYQPQHF; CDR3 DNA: TGTGCCAGTGCGACCGGAGCCCCATATCAGCCCCAGCATTTT
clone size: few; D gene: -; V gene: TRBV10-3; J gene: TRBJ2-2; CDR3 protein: CAISNRENTGELFF; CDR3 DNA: TGTGCCATCAGTAACAGGGAGAACACCGGGGAGCTGTTTTTT
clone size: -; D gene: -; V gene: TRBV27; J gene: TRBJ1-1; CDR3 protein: CASSDINTEAFF; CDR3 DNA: TGTGCCAGCAGTGACATTAACACTGAAGCTTTCTTT
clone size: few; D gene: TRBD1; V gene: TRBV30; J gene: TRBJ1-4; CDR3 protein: CAWRKDRGNEKLFF; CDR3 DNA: TGTGCCTGGAGGAAGGACAGGGGGAATGAAAAACTGTTTTTT
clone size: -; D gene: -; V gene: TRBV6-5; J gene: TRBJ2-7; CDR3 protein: CASSYRGWFYEQYF; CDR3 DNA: TGTGCCAGCAGTTACAGGGGTTGGTTCTACGAGCAGTACTTC
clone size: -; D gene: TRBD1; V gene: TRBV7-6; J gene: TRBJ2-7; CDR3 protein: CASSTGTGPGEQYF; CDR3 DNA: TGTGCCAGCAGCACCGGGACAGGGCCCGGCGAGCAGTACTTC
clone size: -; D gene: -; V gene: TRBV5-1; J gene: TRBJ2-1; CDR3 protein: CASSQMDRYNEQFF; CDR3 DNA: TGCGCCAGCAGCCAGATGGACAGATACAATGAGCAGTTCTTC
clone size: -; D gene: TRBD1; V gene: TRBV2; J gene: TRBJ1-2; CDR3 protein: CASSETMGQGTHGYTF; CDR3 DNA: TGTGCCAGCAGTGAAACTATGGGACAGGGGACACATGGCTACACCTTC
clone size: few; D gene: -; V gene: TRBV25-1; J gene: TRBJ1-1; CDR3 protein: CASSDTTGSWTEAFF; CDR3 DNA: TGTGCCAGCAGTGATACCACAGGGAGTTGGACTGAAGCTTTCTTT
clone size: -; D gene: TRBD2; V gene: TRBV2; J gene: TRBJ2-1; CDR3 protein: CASQGGGAYNEQFF; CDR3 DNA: TGTGCCAGTCAGGGCGGGGGGGCCTACAATGAGCAGTTCTTC
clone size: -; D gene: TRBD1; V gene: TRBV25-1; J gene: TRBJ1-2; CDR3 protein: CASTLTGTGSYGYTF; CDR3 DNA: TGTGCCAGCACCCTAACCGGGACAGGGTCCTATGGCTACACCTTC
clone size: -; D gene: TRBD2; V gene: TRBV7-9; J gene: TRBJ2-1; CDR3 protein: CASSLFISGGADEQFF; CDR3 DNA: TGTGCCAGCAGCTTATTTATTAGCGGGGGGGCCGATGAGCAGTTCTTC
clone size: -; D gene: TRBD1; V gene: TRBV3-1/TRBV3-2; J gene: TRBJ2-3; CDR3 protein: CASRYRGNTDTQYF; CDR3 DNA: TGTGCCAGCAGGTACAGGGGTAACACAGATACGCAGTATTTT
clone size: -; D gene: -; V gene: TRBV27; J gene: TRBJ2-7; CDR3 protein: CASSLSGAEQYF; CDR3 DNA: TGTGCCAGCAGTTTATCGGGAGCCGAGCAGTACTTC
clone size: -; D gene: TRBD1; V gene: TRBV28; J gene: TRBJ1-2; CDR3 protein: CASSLSGDRGYYGYTF; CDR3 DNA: TGTGCCAGCAGTTTAAGCGGGGACAGGGGGTATTATGGCTACACCTTC
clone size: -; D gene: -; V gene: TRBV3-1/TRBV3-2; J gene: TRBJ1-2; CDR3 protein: CASTLNSWVQAIDGYTF; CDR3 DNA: TGTGCCAGCACCCTCAATTCTTGGGTACAGGCTATAGATGGCTACACCTTC
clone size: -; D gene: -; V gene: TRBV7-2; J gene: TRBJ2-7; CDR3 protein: CASSSNRASYEQYF; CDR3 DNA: TGTGCCAGCAGCTCGAACAGGGCCTCCTACGAGCAGTACTTC
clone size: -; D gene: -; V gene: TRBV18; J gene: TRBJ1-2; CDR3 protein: CASSPERVYGYTF; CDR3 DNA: TGTGCCAGCTCACCCGAACGAGTTTATGGCTACACCTTC
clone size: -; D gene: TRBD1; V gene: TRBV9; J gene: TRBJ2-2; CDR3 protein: CASSPSPGTGVGELFF; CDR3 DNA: TGTGCCAGCAGCCCCTCTCCCGGGACAGGGGTCGGGGAGCTGTTTTTT
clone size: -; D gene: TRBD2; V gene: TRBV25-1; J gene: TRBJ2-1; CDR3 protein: CASRTSGGATHNEQFF; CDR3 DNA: TGTGCCAGCAGGACTAGCGGGGGGGCTACTCACAATGAGCAGTTCTTC
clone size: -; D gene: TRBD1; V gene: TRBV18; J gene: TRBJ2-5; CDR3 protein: CASSPPSGQSETQYF; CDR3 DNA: TGTGCCAGCTCACCCCCTTCGGGACAGTCTGAGACCCAGTACTTC
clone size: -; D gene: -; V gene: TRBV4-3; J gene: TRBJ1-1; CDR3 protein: CASSPSTDGTEAFF; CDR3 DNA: TGCGCCAGCAGCCCCTCGACCGACGGGACTGAAGCTTTCTTT